These T cell receptor beta chains were read from a single sample in a study of OX40 agonist ivuxolimab in advanced cancers. Generated by immunoSEQ multiplex PCR, the TCRdb table keeps only in-frame clones and is missing some. The table has about 100,000 clones, 90% to 96% seen once. The material sequenced was CD4+ or CD8+ T cells sorted from blood, taken in a trial of the OX40 agonist ivuxolimab. Source of these receptors: an adult with an advanced solid tumor such as melanoma, head and neck, liver or kidney cancer. Each CDR3 is given with its conserved first and last residue. The D gene is left open where the match is weak. Some rows mark clone size as missing; the rest say once, few, many or name a class of expanded clone.

>TRBV11-2|NA|NA|TRBJ1-2
TGTGCCAGCAGCTTATCTTCCCTGGAACAGGGTCACTATGGCTACACCTTC
CASSLSSLEQGHYGYTF
>TRBV27|once|NA|TRBJ2-6
TGTGCCAGCAGCCAGGGCTCTGGGGCCAACGTCCTGACTTTC
CASSQGSGANVLTF
>TRBV19|NA|NA|TRBJ1-5
TGTGCCAGTAGAACCCCGGGGGGCGGACAGCCCCAGCATTTT
CASRTPGGGQPQHF
>TRBV7-2|NA|NA|TRBJ1-1
TGTGCCAGCAGCCTCCTCACCTTGGGAGGCACTGAAGCTTTCTTT
CASSLLTLGGTEAFF
>TRBV19|NA|TRBD1|TRBJ2-2
TGTGCCAGTAGTCCCGGCCTGGGGACAGATACGAACACCGGGGAGCTGTTTTTT
CASSPGLGTDTNTGELFF
>TRBV7-8|NA|TRBD2|TRBJ2-5
TGTGCCAGCAGCTTAGGGCGTCTAGCGGGGGGTGAGACCCAGTACTTC
CASSLGRLAGGETQYF
>TRBV7-8|NA|TRBD1|TRBJ1-5
TGTGCCAGCAGCGCCGTTACAGGGGGCGTCAATCAGCCCCAGCATTTT
CASSAVTGGVNQPQHF
>TRBV7-8|NA|NA|TRBJ1-6
TGTGCCAGCAGCCGCCCTAGGGTTCCCTATAATTCACCCCTCCACTTT
CASSRPRVPYNSPLHF
>TRBV4-1|NA|TRBD2|TRBJ2-1
TGCGCCAGCAGCCCCGCAGCCGGGACTAGTGCCGATGAGCAGTTCTTC
CASSPAAGTSADEQFF
>TRBV4-1|NA|NA|TRBJ1-1
TGCGCCAGCAGCCAAGACCCGGGGTTGACCCCCATGAACACTGAAGCTTTCTTT
CASSQDPGLTPMNTEAFF
>TRBV6-5|once|TRBD1|TRBJ2-7
TGTGCCAGCAGTTACTCCGACAGGGCCTACGAGCAGTACTTC
CASSYSDRAYEQYF
>TRBV27|once|NA|TRBJ2-1
TGTGCCAGCACCATGGGGGACTCCTACAATGAGCAGTTCTTC
CASTMGDSYNEQFF
>TRBV28|NA|TRBD1|TRBJ2-2
TGTGCCAGCAGCCTGCTCCTGAGGCAGGGGGCGAACGGGGAGCTGTTTTTT
CASSLLLRQGANGELFF
>TRBV19|NA|NA|TRBJ2-7
TGTGCCAGTAGTATGGGGGACGGAGTCTCCTACGAGCAGTACTTC
CASSMGDGVSYEQYF
>TRBV27|NA|NA|TRBJ1-1
TGTGCCAGCAGGACTAAAAACGTAGCTTTCTTT
CASRTKNVAFF
>TRBV28|NA|NA|TRBJ2-7
TGTGCCAGCAGTTCCACGATGGGTTACGAGCAGTACTTC
CASSSTMGYEQYF
>TRBV6-1|NA|TRBD1|TRBJ2-7
TGTGCCAGCAGGGAAGCCGGGACAGGGAACAACGAGCAGTACTTC
CASREAGTGNNEQYF
>TRBV5-3|NA|TRBD1|TRBJ2-7
TGTGCCAGAAGCTTAGCCGTAGGGGGCGGTTACGAGCAGTACTTC
CARSLAVGGGYEQYF
>TRBV2|NA|NA|TRBJ2-5
TGTGCCAGCAGTGACAGGGGCGAAGAGACCCAGTACTTC
CASSDRGEETQYF
>TRBV27|NA|NA|TRBJ1-5
TGTGCCAGCAGTTTAAGCCCCGGTCAGCCCCAGCATTTT
CASSLSPGQPQHF
>TRBV19|NA|NA|TRBJ1-2
TGTGCCAGTCGCCTAGGGGGGAGTGGCTACACCTTC
CASRLGGSGYTF
>TRBV28|NA|NA|TRBJ1-5
TGTGCCAGCAGCAGATTCGGCGATCAGCCCCAGCATTTT
CASSRFGDQPQHF
>TRBV27|NA|NA|TRBJ2-1
TGTGCCAGCAGTTCCAGTTTATTACCTGAGCAGTTCTTC
CASSSSLLPEQFF
>TRBV4-3|NA|NA|TRBJ2-2
TGCGCCAGCAGCCGGGCTCGGACTAATACCGGGGAGCTGTTTTTT
CASSRARTNTGELFF
>TRBV6-6|NA|NA|TRBJ2-1
TGTGCCGGCAGGGGAGAAGAAAATGAGCAGTTCTTC
CAGRGEENEQFF
>TRBV14|NA|NA|TRBJ2-7
TGTGCCAGCAGCTCCATAGGGGACGAGCAGTACTTC
CASSSIGDEQYF
>TRBV4-1|NA|TRBD1|TRBJ1-6
TGCGCCAGCAGCCAGTTACAGGGGAATTCACCCCTCCACTTT
CASSQLQGNSPLHF
>TRBV11-2|NA|NA|TRBJ1-5
TGTGCCAGCAGCTTAGACAATAGCAATCAGCCCCAGCATTTT
CASSLDNSNQPQHF
>TRBV13|NA|NA|TRBJ1-2
TGTGCCAGCAGCTTAGAAGGGTGGCAGAACTATGGCTACACCTTC
CASSLEGWQNYGYTF
>TRBV6-4|NA|TRBD2|TRBJ2-1
TGTGCCAGCAGTGACTCCATGAGCGGGAGCCCCTATGAGCAGTTCTTC
CASSDSMSGSPYEQFF
>TRBV10-1|NA|NA|TRBJ2-1
TGCGCCAGCGGCCCCGAGACAGGCCCGTGGGGGGAGCAGTTCTTC
CASGPETGPWGEQFF
>TRBV19|NA|NA|TRBJ1-1
TGTGCCAGTAGTATAGGTGACGTACCTGAAGCTTTCTTT
CASSIGDVPEAFF
>TRBV14|few|NA|TRBJ1-2
TGTGCCAGCAGCCAACTTCTCGACATCACCTATGGCTACACCTTC
CASSQLLDITYGYTF